The 32 T cell receptor beta chains below come from one sample, sequenced in a study of blood T cells in healthy people across ages (dated by TCRdb to between 2015 and 2017). The library was generated by 5' RACE. Sequencing instrument: Illumina HiSeq 2500. A second PCR of about 6 to 12 cycles was performed with a sample-barcoded 5' primer and a J-beta primer mix. TCRdb reworked the public reads: Q25 trimming with fastp, MiXCR clone assembly, productive beta chains retained. Under each unique CDR3 protein, matching rows form one entry showing the most common genes and DNA. Present in this sample are fewer than 650,000 distinct CDR3 sequences, about 29% of which were seen just once. The ten most abundant clones make up about 3.9% of the sample. In addition, the sample was reused for a study of T cells of mothers and their children.

The sample taken for sequencing was blood. The receptors come from a boy between 2 and 10 years old in good health.

The V gene is TRBV2, the J gene TRBJ2-1; no clear D gene. V was shortened by 10 bases and J by 6 bases, with 13 bases between the two germline ends. Germline V gives CDR1 SNHLY, CDR2 FYNNEI. This CDR3 is 12 amino acids long. The CDR3 DNA reads as TGTGCCACCCCCGGCAAAGGCAATGAGCAGTTCTTC. This translates into CATPGKGNEQFF.

The V and J genes are TRBV7-8 and TRBJ1-5; TRBD1 agrees at 11 bases. This CDR3 spans 16 amino acids. With V trimmed by 3 bases and J by 6 bases, 7 bases remained unmatched. Germline values: CDR1 SGHVS, CDR2 FQNEAQ. The CDR3 loop is CASSFHRDRGSQPQHF. The CDR3 DNA sequence: TGTGCCAGCAGCTTTCACCGGGACAGGGGGAGTCAGCCCCAGCATTTT.

This clonotype occurred a few times. CDR3 sequence reads: CSARDQERRGNTIYF. The CDR3 DNA reads as TGCAGTGCTAGAGATCAAGAGAGGAGAGGAAACACCATATATTTT. This chain joins TRBV20-1 and TRBJ1-3; D unclear. This CDR3 region has 15 residues. Germline V gene data show CDR1 as DFQATT and CDR2 as SNEGSKA (reference sequence). V was clipped by 0 bases and J by 4 bases, with 13 bases between them.

The V call is TRBV7-2, the J call TRBJ1-4; D is perhaps TRBD1 (5 bases). CDR1 SGHTA and CDR2 FQGNSA come from the germline V gene. The CDR3 runs to 13 residues. The germline V and J ends were trimmed by 1 base and 10 bases, with 10 bases remaining between them. CDR3 sequence: CASSLEQEGKLFF. The CDR3 region has the DNA TGTGCCAGCAGCTTAGAACAGGAGGGAAAACTGTTTTTT.

This clonotype was recorded a few times. J is TRBJ1-5 and V is TRBV5-1; 8 positions match TRBD1. Germline trimming cut 0 bases from V and 8 bases from J; bases unmatched to any gene: 7. The V gene's germline CDR1 is SGHRS and CDR2 YFSETQ. The CDR3 has 15 residues. The DNA for the CDR3 is TGCGCCAGCAGCTTGGGCCCAGGGGGCTCGGAGCCCCAGCATTTT. As protein: CASSLGPGGSEPQHF.

The chain has TRBV7-6 and TRBJ1-5; D is perhaps TRBD1 (6 bases). Between the trimmed V and J ends, which lost 4 bases and 5 bases, there was a span of 15 bases. The germline V gene has CDR1 SGHVS and CDR2 FNYEAQ. The CDR3 length is 15 residues. CDR3 DNA sequence: TGTGCCAGCAGCTCCGGTTTGGGGGCGGATCAGCCCCAGCATTTT. Residues: CASSSGLGADQPQHF. Supplemented by reference TRBV7-6 and TRBJ1-5, the full variable domain reads GAGVSQSPRYKVTKRGQDVALRCDPISGHVSLYWYRQALGQGPEFLTYFNYEAQQDKSGLPNDRFSAERPEGSISTLTIQRTEQRDSAMYRCASSSGLGADQPQHFGDGTRLSIL.

This clonotype was seen a few times. V and J are TRBV15 and TRBJ1-6, with no clear D. This CDR3 has 14 residues. Trimming left V 5 bases short and J 9 bases short, with 14 bases between. Germline lookup yields CDR1 LNHNV and CDR2 YYDKDF (reference sequence). CDR3 sequence: CATSGDPSVSPLHF. CDR3 nucleotides: TGTGCCACCAGCGGCGACCCCTCGGTTTCACCCCTCCACTTT.

V and J are TRBV7-2 and TRBJ2-7; 8 bases are a match to TRBD2. Trimming took 5 bases from V and 1 from J; bases not matched to a gene: 4. CDR1 is SGHTA and CDR2 is FQGNSA in the germline V gene. CDR3 length: 14 amino acids. CDR3 region: CASSQTSASYEQYF. DNA for the CDR3: TGTGCCAGCAGCCAGACTAGCGCGTCCTACGAGCAGTACTTC.

A word on this clonotype: It is likely a read error, because the conserved phenylalanine at the end of the CDR3 is missing. V and J are TRBV7-8 and TRBJ2-5; TRBD1 matches 7 bases. From germline, CDR1 is SGHVS and CDR2 FQNEAQ. The length of the CDR3 is 15 residues. V gave up 4 bases and J gave up 1 base; unmatched junction bases: 6. The CDR3 loop reads CASSSTRGPQETQYL. The CDR3 DNA reads TGTGCCAGCAGCTCGACGAGGGGGCCCCAAGAGACCCAGTACCTC.

CDR3 amino acids: CASSLMSARSTDTQYF. CDR3 DNA sequence: TGTGCCAGCAGCTTAATGAGCGCCCGTAGCACAGATACGCAGTATTTT. V is TRBV11-2 and J is TRBJ2-3; D unclear. Trimming removed 2 bases at V and 0 bases at J, with 12 bases between. CDR1 is SGHAT, CDR2 FQNNGV, per germline. The CDR3 runs 16 residues. Filled out from reference TRBV11-2 and TRBJ2-3, the complete variable domain reads EAGVAQSPRYKIIEKRQSVAFWCNPISGHATLYWYQQILGQGPKLLIQFQNNGVVDDSQLPKDRFSAERLKGVDSTLKIQPAKLEDSAVYLCASSLMSARSTDTQYFGPGTRLTVL.

This chain uses TRBV10-3 with TRBJ2-7, with 8 bases fitting TRBD2. Gene TRBJ2-1 matches the end of the DNA better, so the J call may be wrong. The CDR3 sequence is 15 residues long. CDR1 is ENHRY, CDR2 SYGVKD, per germline. The CDR3 region is CAISDEAGAVNEQFF. DNA of the CDR3: TGTGCCATCAGTGATGAAGCGGGAGCGGTCAATGAGCAGTTCTTC.

A few counts support this clonotype. V gene TRBV3-1 combines with J gene TRBJ2-5, with 10 bases fitting TRBD2. The J call may not be correct, given that the DNA end is closer to TRBJ2-7. Germline lookup yields CDR1 LGHDT and CDR2 YNNKEL (reference sequence). The CDR3 length is 16 residues. CDR3 loop: CASSPSWTSGGYEQYF. CDR3 sequence (DNA): TGTGCCAGCAGCCCCAGTTGGACTAGCGGCGGATACGAGCAGTACTTC.

The DNA of the CDR3 is TGTGCCAGCAGCCGACAGGGTATCACCGGGGAGCTGTTTTTT. The encoded protein is CASSRQGITGELFF. V gene TRBV2 combines with J gene TRBJ2-2; TRBD1 aligns across 7 bases. Germline trimming cut 6 bases from V and 4 bases from J; bases unmatched to any gene: 5. The CDR3 totals 14 residues. The germline CDR1 and CDR2 sequences are SNHLY and FYNNEI.

In its sample, this clonotype was seen a few times. The chain recombines TRBV28 with TRBJ2-1; 9 bases line up with TRBD1. Trimming at V came to 8 bases and at J to 11 bases, leaving 19 bases not matched to a gene. This CDR3 comprises 16 residues. CDR1 is MDHEN and CDR2 is SYDVKM in the germline V gene. The CDR3 here is CASCSVGTGRPKQQFF. The DNA for the CDR3 is TGTGCCAGCTGTTCCGTGGGGACAGGGAGGCCCAAACAGCAGTTCTTC.

Only one count was recorded for this clonotype. The chain employs TRBV19 and TRBJ1-1, with D unresolved. The CDR3 sequence is 13 residues long. Trimming removed 6 bases from V and 4 bases from J, with 12 bases in between. CDR1 and CDR2 (germline): LNHDA, SQIVND (reference sequence). The CDR3 DNA is TGTGCCAGTAGCACCGTCGGTTCCACTGAAGCTTTCTTT. This encodes CASSTVGSTEAFF.

This clonotype was detected only a few times. The chain has TRBV30 and TRBJ2-5; 9 bases agree with TRBD2. V was pared by 5 bases and J by 4 bases, with 8 bases of the junction left unmatched. Germline V lookup: CDR1 GTSNPN, CDR2 SVGIG (reference sequence). This CDR3 comprises 14 residues. CDR3 sequence (DNA): TGTGCCTGGGGGATTAGCGGGGGAAGAGAGACCCAGTACTTC. Protein: CAWGISGGRETQYF.

This sequence joins TRBV20-1 and TRBJ2-5; 7 bases align to TRBD1. This CDR3 spans 15 amino acids. Germline V gives CDR1 DFQATT, CDR2 SNEGSKA (reference sequence). Trimming removed 3 bases from V and 5 bases from J; junction bases left unmatched: 12. The CDR3 loop is CSARPQGDVGETQYF. CDR3 nucleotides: TGCAGTGCTAGGCCTCAGGGGGACGTCGGGGAGACCCAGTACTTC.

The chain joins TRBV20-1 to TRBJ2-2, with 11 bases identical to TRBD2. From germline, CDR1 is DFQATT and CDR2 SNEGSKA (reference sequence). This CDR3 is 14 amino acids long. Trimming at V came to 7 bases and at J to 5 bases, leaving 6 bases not matched to a gene. CDR3 bases: TGCAGTGTCACCACTAGCGGGGGAACCGGGGAGCTGTTTTTT. It codes for CSVTTSGGTGELFF.

The genes are TRBV10-3 and TRBJ2-1, with D perhaps TRBD2 (5 bases). The germline V gene encodes CDR1 ENHRY and CDR2 SYGVKD. The CDR3 is made up of 16 amino acids. V gave up 2 bases and J gave up 1 base, with 12 bases separating them. CDR3 nucleotides: TGTGCCATCAGTGAGCCCGGAGGTACGTCCTACAATGAGCAGTTCTTC. Its translation: CAISEPGGTSYNEQFF.

This clonotype was counted only a few times. V and J are TRBV3-1 and TRBJ2-5; D unclear. Germline CDR1 and CDR2: LGHDT and YNNKEL (reference sequence). CDR3 length: 14 residues. V dropped 6 bases and J dropped 4 bases, with 15 bases sitting between them. CDR3 nucleotide sequence: TGTGCCAGCAGTCAGCCCAGCCCCGGAGAGACCCAGTACTTC. This sequence encodes CASSQPSPGETQYF.

This clonotype was detected only a few times. V is TRBV5-1 and J is TRBJ2-1, with 8 bases aligning to TRBD2. The last part of the DNA fits TRBJ2-7 better; the J call may be wrong. CDR3 size: 15 residues. Germline values: CDR1 SGHRS, CDR2 YFSETQ. The CDR3 loop reads CASSLGTGLEVEQYF. CDR3 DNA: TGCGCCAGCAGCTTGGGTACGGGACTAGAGGTCGAGCAGTACTTC.

This clonotype came up a few times. V usage is TRBV7-6 and J usage is TRBJ2-1; 9 bases match TRBD2. CDR3 size: 14 residues. The germline V gene has CDR1 SGHVS and CDR2 FNYEAQ. Trimming removed 6 bases from V and 8 bases from J; junction bases left unmatched: 8. The CDR3 DNA sequence: TGTGCCAGCAGTTCTCTAGCGGGGCCCCATGAGCAGTTCTTC. Protein product: CASSSLAGPHEQFF.

This rearrangement joins TRBV10-3 to TRBJ2-7, with D perhaps TRBD2 (5 bases). V was pared by 3 bases and J by 2 bases, with 14 bases between. This CDR3 comprises 15 residues. Germline V gene sequence: CDR1 ENHRY, CDR2 SYGVKD. The CDR3 here is CAISDTRAYTYEQYF. CDR3 in DNA: TGTGCCATCAGTGACACGCGGGCTTATACCTACGAGCAGTACTTC.

The chain couples TRBV20-1 to TRBJ1-6; D not certain. Trimming took 1 base from V and 10 from J, leaving 5 bases between them. The CDR3 is 11 residues long. Per the germline V gene, CDR1 is DFQATT and CDR2 is SNEGSKA (reference sequence). This chain's CDR3 is CSARVGSPLHF. In DNA form, the CDR3 reads TGCAGTGCTAGAGTGGGGTCACCCCTCCACTTT.

The CDR3 nucleotides are TGTGCCAGCAGCTTATTAGAAGGAAGGAGAGGGTATGGCTACACCTTC. It is translated as CASSLLEGRRGYGYTF. The chain recombines TRBV7-9 with TRBJ1-2, with D hard to call. V dropped 2 bases and J dropped 5 bases, with 18 bases sitting between them. The germline gives CDR1 SEHNR, CDR2 FQNEAQ (reference sequence). CDR3 length: 16 residues.

This clonotype appeared a few times. The chain carries TRBV6-1 and TRBJ2-5; D uncertain. The DNA end is more similar to TRBJ2-7, so the J call may be wrong. Germline assignment: CDR1 MNHNS and CDR2 SASEGT. The CDR3 extends over 15 amino acids. CDR3 DNA sequence: TGTGCCAGCAGCCTCCTCCCACATGCGACTTACGAGCAGTACTTC. Translating gives CASSLLPHATYEQYF.

The table lists this clonotype with a few counts. This rearrangement joins TRBV20-1 to TRBJ1-5, with D tentatively TRBD1 (6 bases). CDR3 length: 17 residues. CDR1 is DFQATT and CDR2 is SNEGSKA in the germline V gene (reference sequence). Trimming cost V 7 bases and J 3 bases, with 25 bases left between them. CDR3: CSVRGPQGGRSNQPQHF. The CDR3 DNA is TGCAGTGTCAGAGGTCCACAGGGAGGGAGGTCCAATCAGCCCCAGCATTTT.

As regards this clonotype: One end of the junction does not line up with germline, which may come from a read error. The chain has TRBV5-1 and TRBJ2-5, with D perhaps TRBD1 (6 bases). This CDR3 contains 13 residues. The V gene's germline CDR1 is SGHRS and CDR2 YFSETQ. The CDR3 nucleotides are TGCGGCAGCCGGACAGTTGACCAAGAGACCCAGTACTTC. The encoded protein is CGSRTVDQETQYF.

The V and J genes are TRBV6-6 and TRBJ2-7; no clear D. CDR1 and CDR2 (germline): MNHNY, SVGAGI (reference sequence). Trimming took 5 bases from V and 2 from J, leaving 13 bases between them. This CDR3 comprises 14 residues. The CDR3 DNA follows: TGTGCCAGCAGTGACACTGGTAGGACCTACGAGCAGTACTTC. Its protein is CASSDTGRTYEQYF.

This clonotype showed up just a few times. The V gene is TRBV7-3, the J gene TRBJ1-4, with D maybe TRBD1 (6 bases). The germline CDR1 and CDR2 sequences are SGHTA and FQGTGA. The CDR3 length is 14 residues. Trimming removed 5 bases at V and 5 bases at J, with 12 bases between. The CDR3 protein is CASSTTGRNEKLFF. DNA of the CDR3: TGTGCCAGCAGCACCACAGGGAGGAATGAAAAACTGTTTTTT.

The V and J genes are TRBV24-1 and TRBJ2-2, with D possibly matching TRBD1 (5 bases). The V and J ends lost 5 bases and 6 bases respectively, with 6 bases between them. In germline, CDR1 is KGHDR, CDR2 SFDVKD. The CDR3 is made up of 12 amino acids. The CDR3: CATSGGPGELFF. Here the CDR3 DNA reads TGTGCCACCAGTGGGGGCCCCGGGGAGCTGTTTTTT.

This clonotype was observed many times. The CDR3 here is CASSLRGGGSYEQYF. The CDR3, as DNA: TGTGCCAGCAGCCTAAGAGGGGGCGGGAGTTACGAGCAGTACTTC. The chain combines TRBV9 with TRBJ2-7; D possibly uses TRBD1 or TRBD2 (7 bases each). V lost 4 bases and J lost 4, with 18 bases in between. Germline loops: CDR1 SGDLS, CDR2 YYNGEE. The CDR3 extends over 15 amino acids.